This record looks at one T cell receptor beta chain sequence and its context. This entry belongs to a study of shared clonotypes between healthy human individuals. The authors split each subset's genomic DNA evenly across several immunoSEQ plates. Clones were sequenced by immunoSEQ multiplex PCR, and TCRdb holds only the in-frame ones, with some missing. The table lists about 2.3 million clones, approximately 95% of them singletons. In germline, CDR1 is SGHRS, CDR2 YFSETQ. Trimming took off 0 bases at V and 2 bases at J, with 6 bases between the two ends. CDR3 length: 14 residues. The sequence came from a man in his late teens or twenties in good health. Some clones in this sample may be carry-over from other donors' samples. The J gene is TRBJ1-3, the V gene TRBV5-1; maybe TRBD1 (5 bases). Sequenced sample: naive CD4+ T cells from PBMCs. Subset defined: CD45RA+ positively selected. The CDR3 DNA reads TGCGCCAGCAGCTTGGCGGACACTGGAAACACCATATATTTT. It yields the protein CASSLADTGNTIYF.